This T cell receptor beta chain was identified during a study of T cell responses to AZD1222 COVID-19 vaccine. Regarding the study as a whole: Baseline seropositives among AZD1222 recipients totaled only 5 to 7. Reportedly, close to half of spike-specific TCRs are directed against unmutated variant regions. Repertoire collection took place solely once the T cell response had peaked. Among the donors, most were white British and more were female, and clonal diversity was possibly underestimated.

Repertoires were generated with immunoSEQ multiplex PCR, while TCRdb's copy carries only in-frame clones and drops some. The sample lists tens of thousands of clones; 75% to 95% were seen once. Trimming took 4 bases from V and 5 from J, leaving 12 bases between them. This CDR3 contains 14 residues. The germline V gene has CDR1 MNHNY and CDR2 SVGAGI (reference sequence). With regard to this clone: Antigen specificity is unknown.

The V gene is TRBV6-6, the J gene TRBJ2-1; TRBD1 is a possible D gene (5 bases). The sequence was collected from an adult in good health. The sample was peripheral blood, taken on day 0 of MenACWY control vaccination. The CDR3 DNA is TGTGCCAGCAGTTCCCAGGGTCCCGACAATGAGCAGTTCTTC. This sequence encodes CASSSQGPDNEQFF.